Sequencing of this T cell receptor beta chain was carried out in a study of shared clonotypes between healthy human individuals. Study results and caveats: Estimated richness was generally greater in naive than memory subsets.

TCRdb's table, derived via immunoSEQ multiplex PCR, lists solely in-frame clones and lacks some. The sample carries about 2.3 million clones, 93% recorded once. Donors were Caucasian adults residing in Nashville, Tennessee, USA. The germline V and J ends were trimmed by 3 bases and 1 base, with 8 bases remaining between them. The V gene's germline CDR1 is SGHAT and CDR2 FQNNGV. The CDR3 runs to 14 residues. Comment on this clone: Its target is unknown.

This TCR was recovered from a man aged 18 to 30 in good health. Some clones in this sample may be carry-over from other donors' samples. V gene TRBV11-2 combines with J gene TRBJ2-3, with D tentatively TRBD1 or TRBD2 (5 bases each). Sequencing was done on a sample of naive CD4+ T cells from PBMCs. This sample's subset: CD45RA+ positively selected. The CDR3: CASSFRDGTDTQYF. The DNA for the CDR3 is TGTGCCAGCAGCTTTCGGGACGGCACAGATACGCAGTATTTT.